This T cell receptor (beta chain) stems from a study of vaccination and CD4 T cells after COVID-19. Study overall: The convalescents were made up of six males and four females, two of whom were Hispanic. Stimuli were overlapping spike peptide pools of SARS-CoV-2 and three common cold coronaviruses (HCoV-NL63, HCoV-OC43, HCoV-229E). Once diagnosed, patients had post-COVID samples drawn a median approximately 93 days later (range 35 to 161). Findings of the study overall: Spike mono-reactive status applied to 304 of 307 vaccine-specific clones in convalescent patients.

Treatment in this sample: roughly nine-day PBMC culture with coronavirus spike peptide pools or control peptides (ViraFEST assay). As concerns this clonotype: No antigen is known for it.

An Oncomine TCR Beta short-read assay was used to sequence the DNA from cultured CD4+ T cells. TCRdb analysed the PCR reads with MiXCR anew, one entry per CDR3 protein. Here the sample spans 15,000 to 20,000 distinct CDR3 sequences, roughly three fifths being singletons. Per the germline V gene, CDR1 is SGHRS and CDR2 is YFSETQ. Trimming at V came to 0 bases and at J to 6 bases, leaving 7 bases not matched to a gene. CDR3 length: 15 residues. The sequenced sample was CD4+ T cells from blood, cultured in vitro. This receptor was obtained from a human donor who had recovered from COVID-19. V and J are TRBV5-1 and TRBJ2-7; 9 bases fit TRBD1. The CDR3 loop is CASSLAGTGNSEQYF. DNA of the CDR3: TGCGCCAGCAGCTTGGCCGGGACAGGGAATAGCGAGCAGTACTTC.